One sample yielded the 6 T cell receptor beta chains listed below, sequenced in a study of glioma-infiltrating T cells after dendritic cell vaccination (TCRdb year 2016). Receptors were amplified or captured by the immunoSEQ multiplex PCR assay. In TCRdb, the immuneACCESS table is reduced to in-frame sequences with V and J assigned. These tables do not hold every clone; where another copy was compared, an unresolved V gene accounts for under half, and the others remain unexplained. This sample comprises tens of thousands of clones, 81% of them detected only once. The ten largest clones add up to 7.9% of the sample. The input for sequencing was blood, taken before dendritic cell vaccination. The receptor source for this set is a human donor with glioblastoma.

V and J are TRBV9 and TRBJ2-5, with D possibly being TRBD1 (6 bases). The V and J ends lost 1 base and 2 bases respectively, with 15 bases between them. Germline assignment: CDR1 SGDLS and CDR2 YYNGEE. CDR3 length: 16 residues. The CDR3 sequence is CASSVMGTPVQETQYF. The CDR3 region has the DNA TGTGCCAGCAGCGTAATGGGGACACCCGTTCAAGAGACCCAGTACTTC. Drawing the rest from reference TRBV9 and TRBJ2-5, the complete variable domain is DSGVTQTPKHLITATGQRVTLRCSPRSGDLSVYWYQQSLDQGLQFLIQYYNGEERAKGNILERFSAQQFPDLHSELNLSSLELGDSALYFCASSVMGTPVQETQYFGPGTRLLVL.

In nucleotides, the CDR3 is TGTGCCAGCAGTTACTCGGATCTCCAGGACACTGAAGCTTTCTTT. This codes for CASSYSDLQDTEAFF. The rearrangement joins TRBV6-6 to TRBJ1-1, with D uncertain. The germline CDR1 and CDR2 sequences are MNHNY and SVGAGI (reference sequence). The length of the CDR3 is 15 residues. V was shortened by 0 bases and J by 3 bases, with 11 bases between the two germline ends.

In its sample, this clone was seen once. The chain recombines TRBV7-8 with TRBJ2-7; no definite D call. The CDR3 sequence is 16 residues long. Germline V gene lookup returns CDR1 SGHVS and CDR2 FQNEAQ. V was pared by 7 bases and J by 0 bases, with 19 bases between. CDR3 coding DNA: TGTGCCAGCAACTTGAGCCCCGGGTCGGCCTCCTACGAGCAGTACTTC. It specifies CASNLSPGSASYEQYF.

V usage is TRBV5-1 and J usage is TRBJ1-2; D is unclear. With 0 bases removed from V and 7 bases from J, the gap between germline ends came to 16 bases. The CDR3 totals 15 residues. Germline CDR1 reads SGHRS; CDR2 reads YFSETQ. DNA of the CDR3: TGCGCCAGCAGCTTGGAGCTGGGAGAAATAGGTGGCTACACCTTC. Encoded protein: CASSLELGEIGGYTF.

The chain combines TRBV4-1 with TRBJ2-2; D possibly corresponds to TRBD1 (5 bases). The ends were cut back, 6 bases at V and 4 bases at J, with 12 bases in the middle. This CDR3 region has 14 residues. Germline V CDR1 and CDR2: MGHRA, YSYEKL. The CDR3 region is CASRLTTVTGELFF. CDR3 in DNA: TGCGCCAGCAGACTTACGACAGTCACCGGGGAGCTGTTTTTT.

The chain joins TRBV29-1 to TRBJ2-3, with a weak D call TRBD1 (5 bases). Trimming cost V 4 bases and J 2 bases, with 7 bases left between them. CDR3 length: 12 amino acids. CDR1 and CDR2 from the germline V gene are SQVTM and ANQGSEA. The CDR3 reads CSVGQITDTQYF. In DNA, the CDR3 is TGCAGCGTTGGACAGATCACAGATACGCAGTATTTT.